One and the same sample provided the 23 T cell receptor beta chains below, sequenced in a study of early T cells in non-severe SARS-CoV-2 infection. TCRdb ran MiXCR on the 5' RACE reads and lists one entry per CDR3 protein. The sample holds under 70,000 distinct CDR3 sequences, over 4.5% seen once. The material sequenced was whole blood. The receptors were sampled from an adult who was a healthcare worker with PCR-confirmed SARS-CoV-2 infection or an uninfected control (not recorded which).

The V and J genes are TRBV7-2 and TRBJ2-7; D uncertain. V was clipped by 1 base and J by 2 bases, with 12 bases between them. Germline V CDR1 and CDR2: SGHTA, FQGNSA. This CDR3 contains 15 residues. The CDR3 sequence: CASSLGTDAPYEQYF. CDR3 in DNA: TGTGCCAGCAGCTTAGGGACGGACGCCCCCTACGAGCAGTACTTC.

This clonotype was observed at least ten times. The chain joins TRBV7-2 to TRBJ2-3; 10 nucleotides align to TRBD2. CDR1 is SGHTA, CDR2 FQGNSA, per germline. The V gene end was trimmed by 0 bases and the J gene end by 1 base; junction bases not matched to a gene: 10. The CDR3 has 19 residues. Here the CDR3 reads CASSLASQRGGPGTDTQYF. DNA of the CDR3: TGTGCCAGCAGCTTAGCGTCCCAGCGGGGGGGCCCAGGCACAGATACGCAGTATTTT.

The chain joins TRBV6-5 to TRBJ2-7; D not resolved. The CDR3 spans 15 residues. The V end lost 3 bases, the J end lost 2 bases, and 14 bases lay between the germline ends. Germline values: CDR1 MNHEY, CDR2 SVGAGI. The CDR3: CASSYGSPATYEQYF. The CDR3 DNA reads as TGTGCCAGCAGTTATGGCTCCCCCGCCACCTACGAGCAGTACTTC.

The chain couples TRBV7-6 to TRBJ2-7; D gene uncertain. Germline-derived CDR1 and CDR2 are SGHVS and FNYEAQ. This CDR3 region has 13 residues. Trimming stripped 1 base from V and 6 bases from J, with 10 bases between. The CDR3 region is CASSLDLDGEQYF. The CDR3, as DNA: TGTGCCAGCAGCTTAGATCTGGACGGCGAGCAGTACTTC.

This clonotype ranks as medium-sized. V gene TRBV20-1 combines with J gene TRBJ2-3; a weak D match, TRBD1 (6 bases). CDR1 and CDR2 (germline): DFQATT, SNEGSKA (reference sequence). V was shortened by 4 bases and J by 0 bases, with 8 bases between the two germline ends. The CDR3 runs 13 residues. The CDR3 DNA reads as TGCAGTGCTACCGGGACAAGCACAGATACGCAGTATTTT. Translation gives CSATGTSTDTQYF.

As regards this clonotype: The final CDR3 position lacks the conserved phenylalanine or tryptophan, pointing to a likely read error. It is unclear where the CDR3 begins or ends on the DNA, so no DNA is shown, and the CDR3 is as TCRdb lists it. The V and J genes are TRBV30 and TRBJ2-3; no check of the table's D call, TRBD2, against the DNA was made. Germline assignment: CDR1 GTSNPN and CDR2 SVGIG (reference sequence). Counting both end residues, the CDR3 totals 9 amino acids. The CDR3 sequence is CAWNLASCS.

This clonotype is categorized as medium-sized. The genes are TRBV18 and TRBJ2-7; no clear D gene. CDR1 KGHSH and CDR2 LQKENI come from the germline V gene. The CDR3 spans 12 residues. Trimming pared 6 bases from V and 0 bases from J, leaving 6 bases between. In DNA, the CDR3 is TGTGCCAGCTCCCCGAGCTCCTACGAGCAGTACTTC. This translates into CASSPSSYEQYF.

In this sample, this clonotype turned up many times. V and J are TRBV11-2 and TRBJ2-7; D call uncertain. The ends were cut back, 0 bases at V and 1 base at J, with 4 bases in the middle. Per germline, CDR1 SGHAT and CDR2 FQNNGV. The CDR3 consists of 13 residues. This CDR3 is CASSLDRSYEQYF. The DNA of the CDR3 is TGTGCCAGCAGCTTAGACAGGTCCTACGAGCAGTACTTC. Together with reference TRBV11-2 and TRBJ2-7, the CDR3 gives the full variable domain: EAGVAQSPRYKIIEKRQSVAFWCNPISGHATLYWYQQILGQGPKLLIQFQNNGVVDDSQLPKDRFSAERLKGVDSTLKIQPAKLEDSAVYLCASSLDRSYEQYFGPGTRLTVT.

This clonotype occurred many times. The CDR3 DNA sequence: TGTGCCAGCAGCACAGGACTCTCTGGGGCCAACGTCCTGACTTTC. It specifies CASSTGLSGANVLTF. This chain uses TRBV14 with TRBJ2-6; the D gene could be TRBD1 or TRBD2 (5 bases each). The CDR3 is 15 residues long. Per germline, CDR1 SGHDN and CDR2 FVKESK. V was shortened by 5 bases and J by 0 bases, with 8 bases between the two germline ends.

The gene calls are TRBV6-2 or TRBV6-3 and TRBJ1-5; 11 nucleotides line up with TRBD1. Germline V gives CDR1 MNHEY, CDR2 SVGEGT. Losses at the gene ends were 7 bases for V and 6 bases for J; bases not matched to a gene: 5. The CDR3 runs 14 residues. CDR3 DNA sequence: TGTGCCAGCAATTCCGGGACAGGGGGTCAGCCCCAGCATTTT. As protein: CASNSGTGGQPQHF.

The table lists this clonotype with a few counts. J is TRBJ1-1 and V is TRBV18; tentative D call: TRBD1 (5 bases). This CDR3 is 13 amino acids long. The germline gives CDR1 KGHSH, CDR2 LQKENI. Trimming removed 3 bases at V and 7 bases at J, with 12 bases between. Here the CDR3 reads CASSPQGGSEAFF. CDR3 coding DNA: TGTGCCAGCTCACCGCAGGGCGGGAGTGAAGCTTTCTTT.

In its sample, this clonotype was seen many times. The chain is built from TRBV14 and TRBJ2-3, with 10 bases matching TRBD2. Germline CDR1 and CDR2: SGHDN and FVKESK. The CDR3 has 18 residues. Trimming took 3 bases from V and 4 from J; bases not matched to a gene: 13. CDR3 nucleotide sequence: TGTGCCAGCAGCCACCGCGGCGGTAGCGGGAGGTACGCAGATACGCAGTATTTT. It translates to CASSHRGGSGRYADTQYF.

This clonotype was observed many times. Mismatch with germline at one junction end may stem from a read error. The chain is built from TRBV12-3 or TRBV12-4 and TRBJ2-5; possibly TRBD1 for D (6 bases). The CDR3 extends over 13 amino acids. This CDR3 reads CASSLARGETQYF. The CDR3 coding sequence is TGTGCCAGCAGCTTAGCCAGGGGAGAGACCCAGTACTTC.

Written as DNA, the CDR3 is TGCAGTGCTAGGGGCGGACAGGGGAGCACAGATACGCAGTATTTT. Translated, it gives CSARGGQGSTDTQYF. V and J are TRBV20-1 and TRBJ2-3; 9 bases agree with TRBD1. The CDR3 length is 15 residues. J gave up 0 bases and V 3 bases, and 4 bases lay outside the gene matches. Germline V gene sequence: CDR1 DFQATT, CDR2 SNEGSKA (reference sequence).

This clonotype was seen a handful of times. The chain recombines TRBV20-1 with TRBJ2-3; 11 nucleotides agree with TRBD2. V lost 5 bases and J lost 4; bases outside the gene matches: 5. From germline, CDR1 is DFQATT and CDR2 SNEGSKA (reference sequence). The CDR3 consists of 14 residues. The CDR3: CSAPYSGGADTQYF. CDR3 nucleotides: TGCAGTGCTCCCTATAGCGGGGGGGCAGATACGCAGTATTTT.

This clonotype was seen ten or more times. The CDR3 sequence: CSVKGLAGRADTQYF. DNA of the CDR3: TGCAGCGTCAAAGGACTAGCGGGGAGGGCAGATACGCAGTATTTT. The chain combines TRBV29-1 with TRBJ2-3; TRBD2 agrees at 12 bases. The CDR3 loop spans 15 amino acids. Germline-derived CDR1 and CDR2 are SQVTM and ANQGSEA. J lost 4 bases, V lost 6 bases, and 8 bases had no gene match.

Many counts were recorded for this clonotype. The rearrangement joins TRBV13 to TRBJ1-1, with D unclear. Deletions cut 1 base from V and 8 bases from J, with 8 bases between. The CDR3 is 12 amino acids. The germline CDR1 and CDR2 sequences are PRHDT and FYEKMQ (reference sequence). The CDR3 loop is CASSLEREEAFF. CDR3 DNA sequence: TGTGCCAGCAGCTTAGAGAGGGAAGAAGCTTTCTTT.

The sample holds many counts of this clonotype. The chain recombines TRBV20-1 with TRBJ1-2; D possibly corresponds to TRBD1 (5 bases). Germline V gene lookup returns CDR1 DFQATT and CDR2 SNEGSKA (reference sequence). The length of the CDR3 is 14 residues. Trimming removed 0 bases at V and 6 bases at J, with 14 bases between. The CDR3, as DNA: TGCAGTGCTAGAGATCCCCGGGGGTGGAATGGCTACACCTTC. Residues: CSARDPRGWNGYTF.

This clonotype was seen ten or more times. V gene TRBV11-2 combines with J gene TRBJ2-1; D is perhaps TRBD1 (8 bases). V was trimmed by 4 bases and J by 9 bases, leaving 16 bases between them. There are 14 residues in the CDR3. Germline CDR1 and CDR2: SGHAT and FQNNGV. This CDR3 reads CASSSTTGGVEQFF. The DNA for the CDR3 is TGTGCCAGCAGCTCAACCACAGGGGGGGTTGAGCAGTTCTTC.

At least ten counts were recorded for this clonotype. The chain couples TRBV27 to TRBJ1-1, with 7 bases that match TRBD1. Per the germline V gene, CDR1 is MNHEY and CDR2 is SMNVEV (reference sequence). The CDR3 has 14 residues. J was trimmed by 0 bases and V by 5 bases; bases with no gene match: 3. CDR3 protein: CASSRGQMNTEAFF. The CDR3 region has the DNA TGTGCCAGCAGTAGGGGACAGATGAACACTGAAGCTTTCTTT.

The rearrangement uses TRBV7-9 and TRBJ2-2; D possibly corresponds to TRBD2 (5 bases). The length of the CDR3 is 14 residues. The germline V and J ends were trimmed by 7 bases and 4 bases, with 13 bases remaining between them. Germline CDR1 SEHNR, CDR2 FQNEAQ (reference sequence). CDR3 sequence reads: CASIKIEGTGELFF. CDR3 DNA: TGTGCCAGCATCAAAATTGAGGGCACCGGGGAGCTGTTTTTT.

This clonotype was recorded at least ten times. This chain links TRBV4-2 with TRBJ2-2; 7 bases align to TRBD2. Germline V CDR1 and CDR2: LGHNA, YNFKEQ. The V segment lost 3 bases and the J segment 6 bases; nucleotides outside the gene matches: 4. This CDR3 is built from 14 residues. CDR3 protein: CASSHDREAGELFF. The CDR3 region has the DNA TGTGCCAGCAGCCATGACCGGGAGGCCGGGGAGCTGTTTTTT.

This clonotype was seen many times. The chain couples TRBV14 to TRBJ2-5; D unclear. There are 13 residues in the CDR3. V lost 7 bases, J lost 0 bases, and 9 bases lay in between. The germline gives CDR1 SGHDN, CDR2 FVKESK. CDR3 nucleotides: TGTGCCAGCACCTCGACAAACCAAGAGACCCAGTACTTC. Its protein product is CASTSTNQETQYF. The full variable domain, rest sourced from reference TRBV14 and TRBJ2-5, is EAGVTQFPSHSVIEKGQTVTLRCDPISGHDNLYWYRRVMGKEIKFLLHFVKESKQDESGMPNNRFLAERTGGTYSTLKVQPAELEDSGVYFCASTSTNQETQYFGPGTRLLVL.